The 24 T cell receptor beta chains given below trace back to one sample, sequenced in a study of cytomegalovirus exposure and HLA in healthy donors. 13 Jbeta primers and 60 Vbeta primers were used for the PCR. The protocol was immunoSEQ multiplex PCR, while the TCRdb copy is restricted to in-frame clones and leaves out a portion. The sample includes about 160,000 clones, approximately 81% of them seen just once. Sequencing was performed on PBMCs. The receptor set was obtained from a boy aged 2-15 years in good health and CMV-seronegative.

This clone was found once. The rearrangement uses TRBV15 and TRBJ1-5; TRBD1 matches at 7 bases. The CDR3 totals 15 residues. Germline lookup yields CDR1 LNHNV and CDR2 YYDKDF (reference sequence). The ends lost 1 base at V and 5 bases at J; junction bases unmatched: 5. This chain's CDR3 is CATSRVRDSYQPQHF. CDR3 DNA sequence: TGTGCCACCAGCAGAGTACGGGACAGTTATCAGCCCCAGCATTTT. Full variable domain (missing parts from reference TRBV15 and TRBJ1-5): DAMVIQNPRYQVTQFGKPVTLSCSQTLNHNVMYWYQQKSSQAPKLLFHYYDKDFNNEADTPDNFQSRRPNTSFCFLDIRSPGLGDTAMYLCATSRVRDSYQPQHFGDGTRLSIL.

The chain links TRBV28 to TRBJ2-5; 9 bases are a match to TRBD2. The junction had 13 bases not matched to a gene; V was cut back by 2 bases and J by 3 bases. This CDR3 comprises 18 residues. Germline V gene data show CDR1 as MDHEN and CDR2 as SYDVKM. The CDR3 loop is CASSLDWGRLAGKETQYF. CDR3 coding DNA: TGTGCCAGCAGTTTAGATTGGGGGCGGCTAGCGGGGAAAGAGACCCAGTACTTC.

This clone was seen a few times. This chain connects TRBV11-1 to TRBJ1-6, with D perhaps TRBD1 (5 bases). Germline lookup yields CDR1 SGHAT and CDR2 FQDESV (reference sequence). The CDR3 is made up of 13 amino acids. V lost 5 bases and J lost 14, with 16 bases in between. Here the CDR3 DNA reads TGTGCCAGCAGCCAATTTAAGGAAGGGGCCCTCCACTTT. Residues: CASSQFKEGALHF.

This chain links TRBV28 with TRBJ1-6; 8 bases line up with TRBD1. Germline CDR1 MDHEN, CDR2 SYDVKM. This CDR3 comprises 14 residues. Trimming took 4 bases from V and 11 from J; bases not matched to a gene: 7. CDR3 amino acids: CASSSRGPLAPLHF. The CDR3 DNA sequence: TGTGCCAGCAGTTCCAGGGGGCCTCTTGCACCCCTCCACTTT.

The V gene is TRBV4-1, the J gene TRBJ1-1, with 7 bases lining up with TRBD1. Trimming at V came to 0 bases and at J to 1 base, leaving 8 bases not matched to a gene. This CDR3 has 17 residues. Germline values: CDR1 MGHRA, CDR2 YSYEKL. CDR3 in DNA: TGCGCCAGCAGCCAAGACAAGAGTAGGACAGGGAACACTGAAGCTTTCTTT. It yields the protein CASSQDKSRTGNTEAFF.

The gene calls are TRBV27 and TRBJ1-2, with D possibly being TRBD1 (5 bases). The V and J ends lost 2 bases and 4 bases respectively, with 11 bases between them. This CDR3 contains 14 residues. Germline V gives CDR1 MNHEY, CDR2 SMNVEV (reference sequence). The CDR3 DNA is TGTGCCAGCAGTTTAGGGACTGAACCCTATGGCTACACCTTC. Its translation: CASSLGTEPYGYTF.

This chain connects TRBV5-1 to TRBJ2-3; 7 nucleotides agree with TRBD1. Germline V gene sequence: CDR1 SGHRS, CDR2 YFSETQ. The V segment lost 4 bases and the J segment 2 bases; nucleotides outside the gene matches: 7. The CDR3 covers 15 residues. The CDR3 here is CASSHDRALTDTQYF. The CDR3 region has the DNA TGCGCCAGCAGCCATGACAGGGCTCTCACAGATACGCAGTATTTT.

J is TRBJ1-1 and V is TRBV5-4; 8 bases line up with TRBD1. Per germline, CDR1 SGHNT and CDR2 YYREEE (reference sequence). V trimming: 0 bases; J trimming: 5 bases; junction bases outside the gene matches: 3. The CDR3 sequence is 14 residues long. The CDR3: CASSLGQGRTEAFF. CDR3 coding DNA: TGTGCCAGCAGCTTGGGACAGGGGCGAACTGAAGCTTTCTTT.

The V call is TRBV5-6, the J call TRBJ2-7; a possible D gene is TRBD2 (6 bases). Germline lookup yields CDR1 SGHDT and CDR2 YYEEEE. CDR3 length: 14 amino acids. Between the trimmed V and J ends, which lost 1 base and 3 bases, there was a span of 11 bases. For the CDR3, the DNA is TGTGCCAGCAGCTTGAGCGGGCTGAGCTACGAGCAGTACTTC. Protein product: CASSLSGLSYEQYF. Based on the CDR3 plus reference TRBV5-6 and TRBJ2-7, the full variable domain is DAGVTQSPTHLIKTRGQQVTLRCSPKSGHDTVSWYQQALGQGPQFIFQYYEEEERQRGNFPDRFSGHQFPNYSSELNVNALLLGDSALYLCASSLSGLSYEQYFGPGTRLTVT.

The chain joins TRBV5-1 to TRBJ2-1; 9 bases line up with TRBD1. The trim removed 4 bases at V and 2 bases at J, leaving 4 bases unmatched. CDR3 length equals 15 residues. The germline gives CDR1 SGHRS, CDR2 YFSETQ. The DNA of the CDR3 is TGCGCCAGCAGCGCCGGGACAGGGCCCTACAATGAGCAGTTCTTC. Its translation is CASSAGTGPYNEQFF.

The chain has TRBV5-1 and TRBJ2-5; 7 bases map to TRBD1. The J call is doubtful: the DNA matches TRBJ2-7 better. CDR3 size: 12 residues. Germline CDR1 is SGHRS and CDR2 is YFSETQ. This chain's CDR3 is CASSLTGDEQYF. The CDR3 bases are TGCGCCAGCAGCTTGACAGGGGACGAGCAGTACTTC.

The chain couples TRBV6-5 to TRBJ1-5; D might be TRBD1 (5 bases). The V end lost 5 bases, the J end lost 2 bases, and 13 bases lay between the germline ends. Germline CDR1 and CDR2: MNHEY and SVGAGI. This CDR3 is built from 15 residues. Here the CDR3 DNA reads TGTGCCAGCAGTGGCCAGGGCGTGGGCAATCAGCCCCAGCATTTT. This translates into CASSGQGVGNQPQHF.

The CDR3 protein is CASSAPGQGPEKQFF. CDR3 nucleotides: TGTGCCAGCAGCGCACCGGGACAGGGTCCAGAAAAGCAGTTCTTC. The chain links TRBV5-8 to TRBJ2-1, with 9 bases aligning to TRBD1. The junction had 13 bases not matched to a gene; V was cut back by 4 bases and J by 11 bases. CDR3 length: 15 residues. Germline-derived CDR1 and CDR2 are SGHTS and YDEGEE.

The chain uses TRBV15 and TRBJ1-5, with D unresolved. The CDR3 covers 15 residues. Trimming took off 1 base at V and 1 base at J, with 8 bases between the two ends. From germline, CDR1 is LNHNV and CDR2 YYDKDF (reference sequence). The CDR3 bases are TGTGCCACCAGCAGAGTTCCATTGAGCAATCAGCCCCAGCATTTT. It yields the protein CATSRVPLSNQPQHF. Looking up the rest from reference TRBV15 and TRBJ1-5 gives the full variable domain: DAMVIQNPRYQVTQFGKPVTLSCSQTLNHNVMYWYQQKSSQAPKLLFHYYDKDFNNEADTPDNFQSRRPNTSFCFLDIRSPGLGDTAMYLCATSRVPLSNQPQHFGDGTRLSIL.

This rearrangement joins TRBV5-1 to TRBJ2-7; 10 bases line up with TRBD2. The CDR3 totals 16 residues. Germline V gene sequence: CDR1 SGHRS, CDR2 YFSETQ. V dropped 7 bases and J dropped 5; count of bases not matched to a gene: 15. CDR3 sequence (DNA): TGCGCCAGCTTCGGGGGGGATAGCGGGAGGCCCCACGAGCAGTACTTC. Translating it yields CASFGGDSGRPHEQYF.

This sequence joins TRBV27 and TRBJ2-1; the match to TRBD2 covers 16 bases. V trimming: 5 bases; J trimming: 5 bases; junction bases outside the gene matches: 12. Germline V lookup: CDR1 MNHEY, CDR2 SMNVEV (reference sequence). This CDR3 has 19 residues. The CDR3 protein is CASSRMPGLAGGENNEQFF. CDR3 nucleotides: TGTGCCAGCAGTCGAATGCCGGGACTAGCGGGAGGGGAGAACAATGAGCAGTTCTTC.

DNA for the CDR3: TGTGCCAGCAGCGCGGACGGGAGATACACCGGGGAGCTGTTTTTT. This translates into CASSADGRYTGELFF. V is TRBV9 and J is TRBJ2-2, with a tentative D call TRBD2 (6 bases). Deletions cut 3 bases from V and 3 bases from J, with 12 bases between. This CDR3 is 15 amino acids long. Germline CDR1 is SGDLS and CDR2 is YYNGEE.

This chain links TRBV7-9 with TRBJ1-1; TRBD1 is a possible D gene (5 bases). Trimming took off 5 bases at V and 3 bases at J, with 13 bases between the two ends. Germline V CDR1 and CDR2: SEHNR, FQNEAQ (reference sequence). The CDR3 spans 14 residues. The CDR3 nucleotides read TGTGCCAGCAGCCGAGCGACAGAGGACACTGAAGCTTTCTTT. Translated: CASSRATEDTEAFF.

This clone came up once. The chain recombines TRBV5-7 with TRBJ1-4; D is unclear. TRBV5-7 is recorded as an ORF, its role being uncertain. This CDR3 spans 15 amino acids. The V end was cut by 0 bases, the J end by 3 bases, with 9 bases between. As DNA, the CDR3 is TGTGCCAGCAGCTTGGGTCTGGCGGCTAATGAAAAACTGTTTTTT. Protein product: CASSLGLAANEKLFF.

The chain combines TRBV28 with TRBJ2-1; 9 bases align to TRBD2. The J segment lost 0 bases and the V segment lost 8 bases, leaving 20 bases of the junction unmatched. The germline V gene encodes CDR1 MDHEN and CDR2 SYDVKM. The CDR3 consists of 20 residues. The chain's CDR3 is CASGIRVTIAGASSYNEQFF. As DNA, the CDR3 is TGTGCCAGCGGAATCAGGGTTACCATAGCGGGAGCGAGCTCCTACAATGAGCAGTTCTTC.

The sample holds one count of this clone. The chain links TRBV28 to TRBJ1-1; 8 bases are a match to TRBD1. The CDR3 has 16 amino acids. The germline V gene has CDR1 MDHEN and CDR2 SYDVKM. The V gene end was trimmed by 6 bases and the J gene end by 4 bases; junction bases not matched to a gene: 13. CDR3 residues: CASSYNFDRGGTEAFF. The DNA for the CDR3 is TGTGCCAGCAGCTACAATTTTGACAGGGGTGGCACTGAAGCTTTCTTT.

The rearrangement links TRBV28 to TRBJ2-1; 9 positions match TRBD2. The CDR3 has 13 amino acids. Germline V gives CDR1 MDHEN, CDR2 SYDVKM. The V gene end was trimmed by 6 bases and the J gene end by 6 bases; junction bases not matched to a gene: 3. CDR3 sequence reads: CASRAGGPNEQFF. CDR3 DNA sequence: TGTGCCAGCAGAGCGGGAGGTCCCAATGAGCAGTTCTTC. The full variable domain, completed using reference TRBV28 and TRBJ2-1, is DVKVTQSSRYLVKRTGEKVFLECVQDMDHENMFWYRQDPGLGLRLIYFSYDVKMKEKGDIPEGYSVSREKKERFSLILESASTNQTSMYLCASRAGGPNEQFFGPGTRLTVL.

The J gene is TRBJ2-7, the V gene TRBV11-2, with a weak D call TRBD2 (6 bases). The CDR3 loop spans 17 amino acids. The germline gives CDR1 SGHAT, CDR2 FQNNGV. Trimming removed 3 bases from V and 2 bases from J, with 20 bases in between. The CDR3 DNA reads TGTGCCAGCAGCTTGGCCGGGGGTTGGGACGGCCCCTACGAGCAGTACTTC. It codes for CASSLAGGWDGPYEQYF.

The V gene is TRBV28, the J gene TRBJ1-3; D remains unclear. V was pared by 5 bases and J by 1 base, with 18 bases between. Germline V gene lookup returns CDR1 MDHEN and CDR2 SYDVKM. The CDR3 is made up of 17 amino acids. Written as DNA, the CDR3 is TGTGCCAGCAGTCCTCCGGCAGGATCCGCGTCTGGAAACACCATATATTTT. It translates to CASSPPAGSASGNTIYF.